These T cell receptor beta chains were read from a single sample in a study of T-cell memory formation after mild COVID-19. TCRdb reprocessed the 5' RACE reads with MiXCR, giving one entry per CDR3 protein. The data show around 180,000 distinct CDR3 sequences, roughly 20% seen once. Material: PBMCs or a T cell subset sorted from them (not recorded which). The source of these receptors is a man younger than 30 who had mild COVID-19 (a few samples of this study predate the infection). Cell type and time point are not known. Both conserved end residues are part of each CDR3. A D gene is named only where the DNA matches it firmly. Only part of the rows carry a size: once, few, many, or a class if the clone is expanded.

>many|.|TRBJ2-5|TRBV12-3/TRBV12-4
TGTGCCAGCAGTTTAAACTGGATACAAGAGACCCAGTACTTC
CASSLNWIQETQYF
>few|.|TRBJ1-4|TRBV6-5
TGTGCCAGCAGTTACTCGGGTTTTCCTAATGAAAAACTGTTTTTT
CASSYSGFPNEKLFF
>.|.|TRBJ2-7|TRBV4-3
TGCGCCAGCAGCCAAGATAGGAGGGGCAGCTACGAGCAGTACTTC
CASSQDRRGSYEQYF
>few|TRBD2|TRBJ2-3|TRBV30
TGTGCCTGGAGTTATGGTAGCGGGGATACGCAGTATTTT
CAWSYGSGDTQYF
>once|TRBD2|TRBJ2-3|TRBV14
TGTGCCAGCAGCCTTCTCGGGACAGCGGGGGGGCCTACGCAGTATTTT
CASSLLGTAGGPTQYF
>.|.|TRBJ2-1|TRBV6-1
TGTGCCAGCAGTGGCATACAGGGAGGTGAGCAGTTCTTC
CASSGIQGGEQFF
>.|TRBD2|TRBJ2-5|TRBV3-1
TGTGCCAGCAGCCCTACTAGCGGACAAGAGACCCAGTACTTC
CASSPTSGQETQYF
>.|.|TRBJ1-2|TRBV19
TGTGCCAGTAGTCCGGGTTGGTTCTATGGCTACACCTTC
CASSPGWFYGYTF
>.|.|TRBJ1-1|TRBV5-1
TGCGCCAGCAGCCCGAGGGGGGGTGGCACTGAAGCTTTCTTT
CASSPRGGGTEAFF
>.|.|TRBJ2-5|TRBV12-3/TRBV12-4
TGTGCCAGCAGTTCGTGGCCCAAGGAGACCCAGTACTTC
CASSSWPKETQYF
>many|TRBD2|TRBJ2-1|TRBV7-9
TGTGCCAGCAGCCACCTGAGGGGGCTAGCGGGGGTGAATGAGCAGTTCTTC
CASSHLRGLAGVNEQFF
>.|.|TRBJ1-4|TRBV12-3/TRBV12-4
TGTGCCAGCAGCCGAAGGGGAGGCACTAATGAAAAACTGTTTTTT
CASSRRGGTNEKLFF